This TCR beta chain was identified in a study of T cell responses to AZD1222 COVID-19 vaccine. This table comes from immunoSEQ multiplex PCR, and its TCRdb copy is limited to in-frame clones, with some not included. The sample holds about 140,000 clones, about 90% seen once. This CDR3 region has 13 residues. V lost 2 bases to trimming and J lost 2 bases, with 8 bases between them. Germline CDR1 and CDR2: SGHRS and YFSETQ. Sequenced material: peripheral blood, taken on day 0 of AZD1222 vaccination. The clonotype originates from an adult in good health. The chain combines TRBV5-1 with TRBJ2-7, with D perhaps TRBD1 or TRBD2 (5 bases each). In nucleotides, the CDR3 is TGCGCCAGCAGCTTACTGGGGGCCTACGAGCAGTACTTC. It is translated as CASSLLGAYEQYF. Together with reference TRBV5-1 and TRBJ2-7, the CDR3 gives the full variable domain: KAGVTQTPRYLIKTRGQQVTLSCSPISGHRSVSWYQQTPGQGLQFLFEYFSETQRNKGNFPGRFSGRQFSNSRSEMNVSTLELGDSALYLCASSLLGAYEQYFGPGTRLTVT.